The 10 T cell receptor beta chains in this list originate from one sample, sequenced in a study of T cells in women clearing cervical HPV infection. Clones were read by immunoSEQ multiplex PCR, and TCRdb kept only the in-frame ones, dropping some. The sample's table shows tens of thousands of clones. Sequencing input: blood buffy coat. The source of these receptors is a woman aged 18-69 years with a cervical HPV16 infection that either progressed to CIN3+ or cleared (not recorded which).

About this clone itself: The read falls 3 residues short of the CDR3 end, and the missing part is taken from the germline J gene. The gene calls are TRBV30 and TRBJ2-2; 9 bases align to TRBD2. Germline V lookup: CDR1 GTSNPN, CDR2 SVGIG (reference sequence). This CDR3 region has 13 residues. V dropped 6 bases and J dropped 6; count of bases not matched to a gene: 5. The CDR3 bases that were read are TGTGCCTGCTGGACTAGCGACGCCGGGGAG. It specifies CACWTSDAGE. The full CDR3 protein is CACWTSDAGELFF.

Regarding this clone: Relative to the germline gene, one junction end is altered; a read error may explain this. The CDR3 end falls 3 residues outside the read, so it is completed with the germline J gene. At the DNA level, this CDR3 is encoded by other sequences in the same sample as well. The V gene is TRBV19, the J gene TRBJ1-3; D uncertain. Germline V lookup: CDR1 LNHDA, CDR2 SQIVND (reference sequence). The CDR3 covers 15 residues. The sequenced CDR3 bases are TGTGCCAGTCGTACCCCAGGATTCTCTGGAAACACA. This encodes CASRTPGFSGNT. The whole CDR3 protein is CASRTPGFSGNTIYF.

As to this clone: The read falls 3 residues short of the CDR3 end, and the missing part is taken from the germline J gene. The rearrangement joins TRBV7-9 to TRBJ2-7; weak D call: TRBD1 (6 bases). V lost 0 bases to trimming and J lost 3 bases, with 9 bases between them. There are 14 residues in the CDR3. Germline CDR1 reads SEHNR; CDR2 reads FQNEAQ (reference sequence). CDR3 bases read: TGTGCCAGCAGCTTAGCAGGGGGATACTACGAG. It yields the protein CASSLAGGYYE. The whole CDR3 sequence reads CASSLAGGYYEQYF.

Notes on this clone: The missing CDR3 end, 3 residues past where the read stops, is filled in from the germline J gene. The chain couples TRBV2 to TRBJ1-2; a weak D match, TRBD1 (5 bases). This CDR3 has 13 residues. Germline CDR1 SNHLY, CDR2 FYNNEI. CDR3 DNA, as far as it was read: TGTGCCAGCAGGGACCGGGGGAGCAATGAC. Protein: CASRDRGSND. The whole CDR3 protein is CASRDRGSNDYTF.

As to this clone: The CDR3 is cut off 3 residues early in the read; its end comes from the germline J gene. V usage is TRBV2 and J usage is TRBJ2-3; TRBD1 matches 7 bases. Germline-derived CDR1 and CDR2 are SNHLY and FYNNEI. The CDR3 is made up of 13 amino acids. Incomplete CDR3 DNA: TGTGCCAGCAGCCGACAGGGTGAGGAGACG. Its translation is CASSRQGEET. The full CDR3 protein reads CASSRQGEETQYF.

Comment on this clone: Read coverage stops 3 residues before the CDR3 terminus; the germline J gene supplies the remainder. The V and J genes are TRBV5-6 and TRBJ1-3; D possibly corresponds to TRBD1 (5 bases). This CDR3 has 15 amino acids. The germline CDR1 and CDR2 sequences are SGHDT and YYEEEE. Trimming left V 2 bases short and J 1 base short, with 10 bases between. The part of the CDR3 DNA that was read is TGTGCCAGCAGCTTCGGGGGAACGTCTGGAAACACC. It codes for CASSFGGTSGNT. The entire CDR3 sequence reads CASSFGGTSGNTIYF.

To note about this clone: The read is 3 residues too short to cover the CDR3 end, so that end is filled in from the germline J gene. The V and J genes are TRBV7-9 and TRBJ1-1, with a tentative D call TRBD1 (6 bases). CDR1 is SEHNR, CDR2 FQNEAQ, per germline (reference sequence). This CDR3 region has 13 residues. CDR3 DNA, as far as it was read: TGTGCCAGCAGCATCACCGAACAGGGAGAG. It encodes CASSITEQGE. The full-length CDR3 reads as CASSITEQGEAFF.

As concerns this clone: The read stops 3 residues short of the end of the CDR3; the missing end is completed from the germline J gene. The rearrangement links TRBV7-9 to TRBJ2-7; tentative D call: TRBD2 (5 bases). Germline loops: CDR1 SEHNR, CDR2 FQNEAQ (reference sequence). V was shortened by 5 bases and J by 6 bases, with 14 bases between the two germline ends. This CDR3 spans 13 amino acids. Partial CDR3 DNA: TGTGCCAGCAGCGCGGGTTCGGGTCGCGAG. Its translation is CASSAGSGRE. In full, the CDR3 is CASSAGSGREQYF.

Turning to this clone: The read terminates 3 residues ahead of where the CDR3 ends, so the germline J gene completes it. The chain employs TRBV10-3 and TRBJ2-5; TRBD2 might be the D (6 bases). V lost 4 bases and J 5 bases, leaving 14 bases between the germline ends. The CDR3 spans 14 residues. Germline loops: CDR1 ENHRY, CDR2 SYGVKD. CDR3 bases read: TGTGCCATCAGTGGGACTACCGCTGTGGAGACC. It translates to CAISGTTAVET. The entire CDR3 is CAISGTTAVETQYF.

Comment on this clone: The observed sequence ends 3 residues before the CDR3 terminus, with the missing tail filled in from the germline J gene. The chain has TRBV2 and TRBJ2-1, with 12 bases lining up with TRBD2. CDR1 SNHLY and CDR2 FYNNEI come from the germline V gene. J was trimmed by 7 bases and V by 6 bases; bases with no gene match: 7. The CDR3 sequence is 15 residues long. CDR3 sequence reads: CASRRLAGGLNEQFF. Partial CDR3 DNA: TGTGCCAGCAGGAGGCTAGCGGGGGGGCTAAATGAG.